The 16 T cell receptor beta chains in this list originate from one sample, sequenced in a study of blood T cell repertoires in COVID-19. Measured with immunoSEQ multiplex PCR; TCRdb has only the in-frame clones, and not every one. The sample lists approximately 190,000 clones; roughly 88% were seen once. The specimen was peripheral blood. These receptors all stem from a middle-aged woman who had recovered from COVID-19.

A word on this clone: This sample also contains other DNA sequences that code for the same CDR3. The CDR3 is CASSLEQGAYEQYF. The DNA for the CDR3 is TGCGCCAGCAGCTTGGAACAGGGGGCCTACGAGCAGTACTTC. The V and J genes are TRBV5-1 and TRBJ2-7; TRBD1 matches 8 bases. Trimming at V came to 0 bases and at J to 2 bases, leaving 1 base not matched to a gene. CDR3 size: 14 residues. Germline CDR1 reads SGHRS; CDR2 reads YFSETQ.

The rearrangement links TRBV29-1 to TRBJ1-2; tentative D call: TRBD1 (6 bases). CDR3 length: 13 residues. The germline V gene encodes CDR1 SQVTM and CDR2 ANQGSEA. Trimming removed 4 bases at V and 4 bases at J, with 13 bases between. The CDR3 protein is CSVVVTGVYGYTF. The CDR3 DNA sequence: TGCAGCGTTGTAGTGACAGGAGTCTATGGCTACACCTTC.

This chain connects TRBV30 to TRBJ1-2, with D unclear. CDR1 GTSNPN and CDR2 SVGIG come from the germline V gene (reference sequence). V was shortened by 7 bases and J by 8 bases, with 20 bases between the two germline ends. CDR3 length: 13 amino acids. The CDR3 reads CAFLREGPSGYTF. DNA of the CDR3: TGTGCCTTCCTACGAGAGGGCCCGAGCGGCTACACCTTC.

V is TRBV5-1 and J is TRBJ1-4, with 11 bases that match TRBD1. The CDR3 totals 15 residues. V was pared by 4 bases and J by 7 bases, with 6 bases of the junction left unmatched. CDR1 is SGHRS, CDR2 YFSETQ, per germline. This CDR3 is CASSAAGTGGEKLFF. Written as DNA, the CDR3 is TGCGCCAGCAGCGCGGCCGGGACAGGGGGTGAAAAACTGTTTTTT.

The chain has TRBV19 and TRBJ2-5; 9 positions agree with TRBD1. CDR3 size: 14 residues. Per germline, CDR1 LNHDA and CDR2 SQIVND (reference sequence). Trimming removed 5 bases from V and 5 bases from J; junction bases left unmatched: 6. In DNA, the CDR3 is TGTGCCAGTAGTTCAGGGACAGGGCTGGAGACCCAGTACTTC. Translation: CASSSGTGLETQYF.

V gene TRBV30 combines with J gene TRBJ2-7, with D unresolved. Trimming cost V 1 base and J 1 base, with 14 bases left between them. In germline, CDR1 is GTSNPN, CDR2 SVGIG (reference sequence). This CDR3 is built from 15 residues. CDR3 region: CAWSANLLNSYEQYF. The CDR3 bases are TGTGCCTGGAGTGCCAACCTATTAAATTCCTACGAGCAGTACTTC.

The rearrangement joins TRBV5-4 to TRBJ2-5; 8 positions match TRBD2. V was pared by 4 bases and J by 5 bases, with 4 bases of the junction left unmatched. Germline V gene lookup returns CDR1 SGHNT and CDR2 YYREEE (reference sequence). CDR3 length equals 13 residues. Here the CDR3 reads CASSRGGEETQYF. For the CDR3, the DNA is TGTGCCAGCAGCCGGGGGGGCGAGGAGACCCAGTACTTC. Filled out from reference TRBV5-4 and TRBJ2-5, the complete variable domain reads ETGVTQSPTHLIKTRGQQVTLRCSSQSGHNTVSWYQQALGQGPQFIFQYYREEENGRGNFPPRFSGLQFPNYSSELNVNALELDDSALYLCASSRGGEETQYFGPGTRLLVL.

The chain employs TRBV4-2 and TRBJ1-1, with TRBD1 as a possible D gene (5 bases). Between the trimmed V and J ends, which lost 6 bases and 0 bases, there was a span of 11 bases. The germline V gene encodes CDR1 LGHNA and CDR2 YNFKEQ. The CDR3 runs 14 residues. The CDR3 DNA reads TGTGCCAGCAGTAAGACAGCAATGAACACTGAAGCTTTCTTT. This translates into CASSKTAMNTEAFF.

The rearrangement links TRBV6-5 to TRBJ2-2, with D unresolved. Germline V lookup: CDR1 MNHEY, CDR2 SVGAGI. V lost 0 bases to trimming and J lost 9 bases, with 5 bases between them. The CDR3 spans 12 residues. The CDR3 DNA reads as TGTGCCAGCAGTTACTCGAGCAGGGAGCTGTTTTTT. Protein sequence: CASSYSSRELFF.

This clone was counted a single time. The rearrangement joins TRBV5-6 to TRBJ1-5; TRBD1 might be the D (5 bases). Germline CDR1 SGHDT, CDR2 YYEEEE. The CDR3 loop spans 12 amino acids. With 4 bases removed from V and 5 bases from J, the gap between germline ends came to 7 bases. The CDR3 loop reads CASSQGYQPQHF. The CDR3 DNA follows: TGTGCCAGCAGCCAGGGCTATCAGCCCCAGCATTTT.

This chain uses TRBV3-1 (or the pseudogene TRBV3-2) with TRBJ1-1; D unresolved. This CDR3 region has 13 residues. Trimming pared 4 bases from V and 6 bases from J, leaving 12 bases between. Per the germline V gene, CDR1 is LGHDT and CDR2 is YNNKEL (reference sequence). The CDR3 is CASSPKRRPEAFF. CDR3 nucleotides: TGTGCCAGCAGCCCCAAGCGTCGCCCTGAAGCTTTCTTT.

The V and J genes are TRBV12-5 and TRBJ2-2; possible D gene TRBD2, 6 bases. The CDR3 runs to 14 residues. Germline CDR1 LGHNT, CDR2 FRNRAP. V dropped 6 bases and J dropped 6 bases, with 14 bases sitting between them. CDR3 protein: CASGAPRRAGELFF. In nucleotides, the CDR3 is TGTGCTAGTGGAGCCCCTCGGAGGGCCGGGGAGCTGTTTTTT.

The gene calls are TRBV12-3 or TRBV12-4 and TRBJ2-7; maybe TRBD1 (5 bases). The CDR3 runs 13 residues. The V end lost 5 bases, the J end lost 3 bases, and 11 bases lay between the germline ends. The CDR3 spells CASSKGPIYEQYF. For the CDR3, the DNA is TGTGCCAGCAGTAAGGGGCCTATCTACGAGCAGTACTTC.

CDR3 protein: CASSPSSGSNEQFF. The CDR3 DNA sequence: TGTGCCAGCAGCCCCTCGAGCGGGAGCAATGAGCAGTTCTTC. V and J are TRBV6-5 and TRBJ2-1, with 8 nucleotides matching TRBD2. Looked up from germline, CDR1 is MNHEY and CDR2 is SVGAGI. The CDR3 is 14 amino acids. The J segment lost 6 bases and the V segment lost 6 bases, leaving 7 bases of the junction unmatched.

The rearrangement uses TRBV7-2 and TRBJ1-1; D uncertain. This CDR3 has 13 amino acids. Germline assignment: CDR1 SGHTA and CDR2 FQGNSA. V lost 5 bases to trimming and J lost 10 bases, with 17 bases between them. CDR3 in DNA: TGTGCCAGCAGCCCCGGCGGGGAGGCAAGAGCTTTCTTT. This sequence encodes CASSPGGEARAFF.

This clone appeared a few times. This chain uses TRBV18 with TRBJ1-5; possibly TRBD1 for D (6 bases). The germline gives CDR1 KGHSH, CDR2 LQKENI. The CDR3 covers 13 residues. V lost 4 bases and J 5 bases, leaving 9 bases between the germline ends. In DNA form, the CDR3 reads TGTGCCAGCTCACTACAGGGAGATCAGCCCCAGCATTTT. The encoded protein is CASSLQGDQPQHF.